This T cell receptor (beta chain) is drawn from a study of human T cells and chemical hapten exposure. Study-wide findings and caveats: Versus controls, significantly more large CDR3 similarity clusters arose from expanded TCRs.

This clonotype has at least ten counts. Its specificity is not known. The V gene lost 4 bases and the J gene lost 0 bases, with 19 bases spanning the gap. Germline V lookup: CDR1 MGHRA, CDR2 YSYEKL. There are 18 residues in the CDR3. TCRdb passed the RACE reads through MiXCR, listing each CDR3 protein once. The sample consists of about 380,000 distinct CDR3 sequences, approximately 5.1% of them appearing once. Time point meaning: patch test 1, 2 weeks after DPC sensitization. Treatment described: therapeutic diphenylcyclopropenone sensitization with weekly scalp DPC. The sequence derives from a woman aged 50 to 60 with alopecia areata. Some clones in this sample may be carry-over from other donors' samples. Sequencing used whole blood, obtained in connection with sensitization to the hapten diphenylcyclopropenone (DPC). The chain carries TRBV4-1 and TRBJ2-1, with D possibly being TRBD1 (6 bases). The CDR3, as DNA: TGCGCCAGCAGCCGTACTTTCTCAGGGGACGGCTCCTACAATGAGCAGTTCTTC. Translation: CASSRTFSGDGSYNEQFF.